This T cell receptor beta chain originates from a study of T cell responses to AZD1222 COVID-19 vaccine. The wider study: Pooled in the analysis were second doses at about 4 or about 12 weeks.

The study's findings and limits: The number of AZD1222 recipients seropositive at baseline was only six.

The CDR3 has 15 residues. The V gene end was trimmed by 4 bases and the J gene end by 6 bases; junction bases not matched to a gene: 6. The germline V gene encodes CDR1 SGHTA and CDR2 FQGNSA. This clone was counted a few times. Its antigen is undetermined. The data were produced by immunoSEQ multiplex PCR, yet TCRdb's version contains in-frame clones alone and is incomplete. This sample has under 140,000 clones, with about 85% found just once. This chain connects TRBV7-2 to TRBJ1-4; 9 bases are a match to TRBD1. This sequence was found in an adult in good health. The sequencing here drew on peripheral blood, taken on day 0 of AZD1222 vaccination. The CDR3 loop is CASSSRQGVYEKLFF. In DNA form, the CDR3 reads TGTGCCAGCAGCTCCCGACAGGGGGTGTATGAAAAACTGTTTTTT.